The rows below give T cell receptor beta chains drawn from one sample of a study of long-term antiretroviral therapy in people with HIV. Assay used: immunoSEQ multiplex PCR; TCRdb lists only in-frame clones, some missing. The table includes just over 35,000 clones, over 75% detected once. Sequencing used unsorted PBMCs, obtained 0.6 years after starting antiretroviral therapy. These TCRs come from a man younger than 35 with HIV. Both conserved end residues are trimmed from each CDR3.

>TRBV6-5
ASSDRGRTDTQY
>TRBV11-2
ASSSLGGSRADTQY
>TRBV7-9
ASSFGTRGGTEAF
>TRBV6-5
ASSYSLAQGQY
>TRBV4-3
ASRRTLAGGPSTGELF
>TRBV5-6
ASSLAGPGNEQF
>TRBV18
ASQLRGMEEKLF
>TRBV10-3
AISDPGRGYEQY
>TRBV6-5
ASSFLGTLDEQY
>TRBV28
ASSLVRTLSYEQY
>TRBV18
ASSPTNAPGGYNEQF